The 16 T cell receptor beta chains below were found in one sample sequenced in a study of PD-1 blockade in classical Hodgkin lymphoma. Method: immunoSEQ multiplex PCR; TCRdb's copy keeps in-frame clones and lacks some. The data contain some 22,000 clones, over 70% of them singletons. Time point noted: cycle 4 day 1 (C4D1), after five to seven weeks of nivolumab. With no exception, relapse followed autologous stem cell transplantation in all patients, and brentuximab vedotin exposure varied. Here the sequenced sample was peripheral blood mononuclear cells (PBMCs), taken before the fourth cycle of nivolumab. These TCRs come from a human donor with classical Hodgkin lymphoma.

The chain employs TRBV6-1 and TRBJ2-5, with 8 bases aligning to TRBD1. Looked up from germline, CDR1 is MNHNS and CDR2 is SASEGT. V was pared by 5 bases and J by 2 bases, with 7 bases of the junction left unmatched. The length of the CDR3 is 15 residues. The CDR3 nucleotides read TGTGCCAGCAGTCCCAGGGGGCTCTCTCAAGAGACCCAGTACTTC. It yields the protein CASSPRGLSQETQYF.

This clone has just a few counts. The J gene is TRBJ2-5, the V gene TRBV27; 7 bases align to TRBD2. The CDR3 contains 16 residues. The V and J ends lost 0 bases and 1 base, in that order; junction bases with no gene match: 5. Per germline, CDR1 MNHEY and CDR2 SMNVEV (reference sequence). Here the CDR3 DNA reads TGTGCCAGCAGTTTATCTGGCGGGAGCCCCCAAGAGACCCAGTACTTC. Translating it yields CASSLSGGSPQETQYF.

The J gene is TRBJ1-5, the V gene TRBV6-1; a weak D match, TRBD1 (5 bases). V lost 4 bases and J lost 3, with 7 bases in between. The CDR3 is 13 amino acids. CDR1 and CDR2 (germline): MNHNS, SASEGT. For the CDR3, the DNA is TGTGCCAGCAGTGGACAGCACAATCAGCCCCAGCATTTT. Residues: CASSGQHNQPQHF.

The table lists this clone with a few counts. This chain connects TRBV5-6 to TRBJ2-7; D is uncertain. The length of the CDR3 is 11 residues. Germline assignment: CDR1 SGHDT and CDR2 YYEEEE. Trimming stripped 0 bases from V and 7 bases from J, with 5 bases between. The DNA for the CDR3 is TGTGCCAGCAGCTTGGCCAGGGAGCAGTACTTC. This translates into CASSLAREQYF.

V is TRBV7-9 and J is TRBJ2-1, with TRBD2 matching 7 bases. Germline assignment: CDR1 SEHNR and CDR2 FQNEAQ (reference sequence). The CDR3 is 13 amino acids. Trimming removed 7 bases from V and 6 bases from J; junction bases left unmatched: 6. CDR3 sequence (DNA): TGTGCCAGCAACATGGGGGGGTTCAATGAGCAGTTCTTC. Translating gives CASNMGGFNEQFF.

This chain links TRBV11-2 with TRBJ2-1; D is undetermined. Germline V gene sequence: CDR1 SGHAT, CDR2 FQNNGV. The CDR3 spans 14 residues. V dropped 5 bases and J dropped 5 bases, with 13 bases sitting between them. CDR3 sequence reads: CASSKGTANNEQFF. In DNA, the CDR3 is TGTGCCAGCAGCAAGGGAACGGCAAACAATGAGCAGTTCTTC.

This chain uses TRBV4-1 with TRBJ1-1; no reliable D call. Per the germline V gene, CDR1 is MGHRA and CDR2 is YSYEKL. The CDR3 length is 16 residues. The germline V and J ends were trimmed by 0 bases and 1 base, with 12 bases remaining between them. CDR3 in amino acids: CASSQDAIRRNTEAFF. The CDR3 region has the DNA TGCGCCAGCAGCCAAGATGCAATCAGGAGGAACACTGAAGCTTTCTTT.

The V and J genes are TRBV6-5 and TRBJ2-7, with D perhaps TRBD1 or TRBD2 (5 bases each). This CDR3 is built from 13 residues. The V gene's germline CDR1 is MNHEY and CDR2 SVGAGI. V was trimmed by 2 bases and J by 6 bases, leaving 11 bases between them. The CDR3 coding sequence is TGTGCCAGCAGTTACCTCTCGGGGCGCGAGCAGTACTTC. The encoded protein is CASSYLSGREQYF.

This clone was detected a few times. The chain combines TRBV6-7 with TRBJ2-2, with a weak D call TRBD1 (6 bases). TRBV6-7 is placed among ORFs of uncertain function. The CDR3 is 12 residues long. The CDR3, as DNA: TGTGTTGAGGGGGTTGACACCGGGGAGCTGTTTTTT. Its translation is CVEGVDTGELFF.

The chain joins TRBV5-4 to TRBJ2-1; D not resolved. The V and J ends lost 2 bases and 0 bases respectively, with 12 bases between them. The CDR3 contains 16 residues. Germline values: CDR1 SGHNT, CDR2 YYREEE (reference sequence). CDR3 sequence: CASSLETRSSYNEQFF. CDR3 in DNA: TGTGCCAGCAGCTTAGAGACCAGGAGCTCCTACAATGAGCAGTTCTTC.

V is TRBV6-6 and J is TRBJ1-1; 7 bases agree with TRBD1. From germline, CDR1 is MNHNY and CDR2 SVGAGI (reference sequence). V shed 7 bases, J shed 0 bases, and the junction held 11 bases outside the gene matches. This CDR3 has 16 amino acids. The CDR3 protein is CASTARTGTMNTEAFF. The DNA for the CDR3 is TGTGCCAGCACCGCTAGGACAGGAACGATGAACACTGAAGCTTTCTTT.

The chain recombines TRBV27 with TRBJ2-1; 11 bases match TRBD2. Germline V gene lookup returns CDR1 MNHEY and CDR2 SMNVEV (reference sequence). The CDR3 is 14 residues long. V lost 8 bases, J lost 6 bases, and 6 bases stayed unmatched. The CDR3 is CASGSGRAVNEQFF. The DNA for the CDR3 is TGTGCCAGCGGTAGCGGGAGGGCGGTCAATGAGCAGTTCTTC.

The chain uses TRBV18 and TRBJ2-3, with D perhaps TRBD1 (5 bases). V dropped 3 bases and J dropped 2 bases, with 9 bases sitting between them. The CDR3 runs 14 residues. Germline V gives CDR1 KGHSH, CDR2 LQKENI. The CDR3 DNA sequence: TGTGCCAGCTCACCGGGGCCCCTCACAGATACGCAGTATTTT. This translates into CASSPGPLTDTQYF.

The gene calls are TRBV7-8 and TRBJ2-3, with TRBD2 identical over 9 bases. The ends lost 6 bases at V and 2 bases at J; junction bases unmatched: 9. The CDR3 sequence is 16 residues long. CDR1 and CDR2 from the germline V gene are SGHVS and FQNEAQ. The CDR3 nucleotides read TGTGCCAGCAGGGGGACCGGGACTAGCCTCACAGATACGCAGTATTTT. Amino acid sequence: CASRGTGTSLTDTQYF.

This rearrangement joins TRBV10-2 to TRBJ2-1, with 12 bases matching TRBD2. CDR1 and CDR2 from the germline V gene are WSHSY and SAAADI. CDR3 size: 17 residues. J was trimmed by 1 base and V by 3 bases; bases with no gene match: 4. In nucleotides, the CDR3 is TGCGCCAGCAGTGAACCTAGCGGGAGGGGGTCCTACAATGAGCAGTTCTTC. Its translation: CASSEPSGRGSYNEQFF.

The V and J genes are TRBV29-1 and TRBJ2-4, with 8 bases that match TRBD2. V shed 7 bases and J 1 base; nucleotides not matched to a gene: 9. The CDR3 loop spans 15 amino acids. The germline V gene has CDR1 SQVTM and CDR2 ANQGSEA. The CDR3 is CSASSGSGAKNIQYF. The CDR3 coding sequence is TGCAGCGCTTCAAGCGGGAGTGGTGCCAAAAACATTCAGTACTTC.